This TCR beta chain was documented in a study of response to subunit inactivated influenza vaccine. Via MiXCR, TCRdb re-called the RT-PCR reads, giving one row per CDR3 protein. The sample has roughly 170,000 distinct CDR3 sequences, 7.5% to 10% seen once. A word on this clonotype: What it binds is not known.

After removal of 0 bases from V and 3 bases from J, the junction contained 5 bases not matched to a gene. In germline, CDR1 is SGHAT, CDR2 FQNNGV. This CDR3 is built from 15 residues. Overall study results and limits: The authors suggested that few new T cells are recruited per seasonal influenza vaccination.

The sequences come from non-naive T cells sorted from PBMCs, collected on the day of vaccination. The sequence derives from a man aged 50 to 59 who received an inactivated influenza vaccine. The chain combines TRBV11-2 with TRBJ2-7, with 7 nucleotides matching TRBD1. DNA of the CDR3: TGTGCCAGCAGCTTAGAGGTAGGGGGCGGCTACGAGCAGTACTTC. Its protein product is CASSLEVGGGYEQYF.